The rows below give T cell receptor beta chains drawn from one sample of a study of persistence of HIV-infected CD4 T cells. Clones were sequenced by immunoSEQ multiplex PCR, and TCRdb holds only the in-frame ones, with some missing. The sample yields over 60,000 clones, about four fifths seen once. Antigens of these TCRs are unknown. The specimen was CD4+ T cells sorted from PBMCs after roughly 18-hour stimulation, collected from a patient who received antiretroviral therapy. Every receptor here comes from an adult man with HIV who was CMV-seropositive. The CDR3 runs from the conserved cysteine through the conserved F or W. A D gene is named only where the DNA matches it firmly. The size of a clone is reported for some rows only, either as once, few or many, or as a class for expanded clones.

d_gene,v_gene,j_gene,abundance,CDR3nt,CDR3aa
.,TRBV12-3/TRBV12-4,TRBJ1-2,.,TGTGCCAGCACCCTGAAAGGGAGCGGCTACACCTTC,CASTLKGSGYTF
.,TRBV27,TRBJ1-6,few,TGTGCCAGCAGTTCTACGACACAAGTTAATTCACCCCTCCACTTT,CASSSTTQVNSPLHF
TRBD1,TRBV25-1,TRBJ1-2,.,TGTGCCAGCAGTTCACAGGGGCTGTGGAATGGCTACACCTTC,CASSSQGLWNGYTF
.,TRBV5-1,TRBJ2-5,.,TGCGCCAGCAGTTCTGGGAGAACCTGGGAGACCCAGTACTTC,CASSSGRTWETQYF
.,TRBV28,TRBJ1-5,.,TGTGCCAGCTACACCGGGACCTATCAGCCCCAGCATTTT,CASYTGTYQPQHF
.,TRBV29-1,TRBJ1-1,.,TGCAGCGTCATCCTAGGGGGGAAGGCTGAAGCTTTCTTT,CSVILGGKAEAFF
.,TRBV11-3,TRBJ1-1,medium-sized,TGTGCCAGCAAGGGGGGAGGAAGCACTGAAGCTTTCTTT,CASKGGGSTEAFF
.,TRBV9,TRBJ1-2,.,TGTGCCAGCAGCGTAGATGGCAGGGGAGGCTACACCTTC,CASSVDGRGGYTF
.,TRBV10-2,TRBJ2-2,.,TGCGCCAGCAGTGAGTCCCTCTTGGGGACCGGGGAGCTGTTTTTT,CASSESLLGTGELFF
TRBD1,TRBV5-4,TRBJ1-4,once,TGTGCCAGCAGACCTGGACAGGGGAATGAAAAACTGTTTTTT,CASRPGQGNEKLFF
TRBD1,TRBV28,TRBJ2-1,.,TGTGCCAGCAGGACGATACAGGGGGCCGGTGAGCAGTTCTTC,CASRTIQGAGEQFF
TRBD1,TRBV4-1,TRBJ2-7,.,TGCGCCAGCAGCCAAGACCATGGGACAGGGAGCTCCTACGAGCAGTACTTC,CASSQDHGTGSSYEQYF
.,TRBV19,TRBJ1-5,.,TGTGCCAGTAGTGAAAAACTCAATCAGCCCCAGCATTTT,CASSEKLNQPQHF
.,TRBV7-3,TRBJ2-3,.,TGTGCCAGCAGCTTAAATGCGGTTGGCACAGATACGCAGTATTTT,CASSLNAVGTDTQYF
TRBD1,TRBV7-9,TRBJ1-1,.,TGTGCCAGCAGCTTAGCGACAGGGAGGGCCACTGAAGCTTTCTTT,CASSLATGRATEAFF
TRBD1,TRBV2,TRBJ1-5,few,TGTGCCAGCAGTTACAGGGGGCGGGAGCCCCAGCATTTT,CASSYRGREPQHF
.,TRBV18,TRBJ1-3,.,TGTGCCAGCTCACCTCGGGACGCCAGCTCTGGAAACACCATATATTTT,CASSPRDASSGNTIYF
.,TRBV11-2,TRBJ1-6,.,TGTGCCAGCAGCCCGAGGGACGTCCATAATTCACCCCTCCACTTT,CASSPRDVHNSPLHF
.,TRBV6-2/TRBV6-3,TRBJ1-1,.,TGTGCCAGCAGTTACAAGGGCGCGGATACTGAAGCTTTCTTT,CASSYKGADTEAFF
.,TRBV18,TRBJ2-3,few,TGTGCCAGCTCACCTTTAGACCTAGGAACAGATACGCAGTATTTT,CASSPLDLGTDTQYF
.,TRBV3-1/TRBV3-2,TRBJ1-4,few,TGTGCCAGCAGCCAAGCGACCCTAAGCGACGAAAAACTGTTTTTT,CASSQATLSDEKLFF
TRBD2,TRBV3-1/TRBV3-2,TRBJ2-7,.,TGTGCCAGCAGCCAAGAGTCTAGCGGGGGTTGGAAGCAGTACTTC,CASSQESSGGWKQYF
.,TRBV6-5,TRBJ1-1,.,TGTGCCAGCAGTTACGAGGGGGTCCACCCTACTGAAGCTTTCTTT,CASSYEGVHPTEAFF
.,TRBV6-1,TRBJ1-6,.,TGTGCCAGCAGTGAATTAATTGAGTCACCCCTCCACTTT,CASSELIESPLHF
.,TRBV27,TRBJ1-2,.,TGTGCCAGCAGTTATTCGCGACGGACTAACTATGGCTACACCTTC,CASSYSRRTNYGYTF
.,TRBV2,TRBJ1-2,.,TGTGCCAGCAGGACAGCTTTAGATGGCTACACCTTC,CASRTALDGYTF
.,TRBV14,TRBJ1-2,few,TGTGCCAGCAGCCTCCTCACAGCTAGTAACTATGGCTACACCTTC,CASSLLTASNYGYTF
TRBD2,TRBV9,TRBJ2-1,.,TGTGCCAGCAGCTCAACGGGACTAGCGGGGGGCAATGAGCAGTTCTTC,CASSSTGLAGGNEQFF
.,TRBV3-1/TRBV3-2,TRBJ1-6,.,TGTGCCAGCAGCCAAGAGGAGGGGTGGAATTCACCCCTCCACTTT,CASSQEEGWNSPLHF
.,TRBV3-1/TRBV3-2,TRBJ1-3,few,TGTGCCAGCAGCCAAGCCGACTCTGGAAACACCATATATTTT,CASSQADSGNTIYF
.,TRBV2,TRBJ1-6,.,TGTGCCAGCAGTGTAGGAGGAGATAATTCACCCCTCCACTTT,CASSVGGDNSPLHF
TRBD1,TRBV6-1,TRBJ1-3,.,TGTGCCAGCAGTGAAAGGACAGGGGGAGGAAACACCATATATTTT,CASSERTGGGNTIYF
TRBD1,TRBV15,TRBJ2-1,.,TGTGCCACCAGCAGAGATCTAGGAACAGGGGGCCGTGAGCAGTTCTTC,CATSRDLGTGGREQFF
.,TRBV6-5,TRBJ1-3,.,TGTGCCAGCAGGCCCCCCGCTGATTCCGGAAACACCATATATTTT,CASRPPADSGNTIYF
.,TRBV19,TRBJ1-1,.,TGTGCCAGTAGTATAGAGAGTTACACTGAAGCTTTCTTT,CASSIESYTEAFF
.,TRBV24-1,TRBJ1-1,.,TGTGCCACCAGTGATTCAGGCCAGGACACTGAAGCTTTCTTT,CATSDSGQDTEAFF
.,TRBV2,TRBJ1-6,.,TGTGCCAGCCAGGGCCGATGGGATTCACCCCTCCACTTT,CASQGRWDSPLHF
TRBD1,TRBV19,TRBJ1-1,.,TGTGCCAGTAGTACAAGGGACAGGCCGAACACTGAAGCTTTCTTT,CASSTRDRPNTEAFF
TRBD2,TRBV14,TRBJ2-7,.,TGTGCCAGCAGCCTTGCGGGACTAGCACGGGGCGAGCAGTACTTC,CASSLAGLARGEQYF
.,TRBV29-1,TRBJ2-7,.,TGCAGCGCATCGACCGGACGGGTAGGCTCCTACGAGCAGTACTTC,CSASTGRVGSYEQYF
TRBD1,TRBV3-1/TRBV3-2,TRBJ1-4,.,TGTGCCAGCAGCCGGGGACAGGGGGAGGGAAAACTGTTTTTT,CASSRGQGEGKLFF
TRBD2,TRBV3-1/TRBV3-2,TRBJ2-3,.,TGTGCCAGCAGCCACGGACTAGCGGGGCAGGGCACAGATACGCAGTATTTT,CASSHGLAGQGTDTQYF
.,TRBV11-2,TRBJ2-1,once,TGTGCCAGCAGCTTAGAGGCGCGGCAAAGCTCCTACAATGAGCAGTTCTTC,CASSLEARQSSYNEQFF
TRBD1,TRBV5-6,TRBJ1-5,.,TGTGCCAGCAGCCTATACCTTACAGGGGGCGGGCAGCCCCAGCATTTT,CASSLYLTGGGQPQHF
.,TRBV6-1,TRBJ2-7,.,TGTGCCAGCAGTGAACTATTCTCCTACGAGCAGTACTTC,CASSELFSYEQYF
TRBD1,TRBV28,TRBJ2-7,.,TGTGCCAGCAGTCCGTGGACAGGGCTCCGATACGAGCAGTACTTC,CASSPWTGLRYEQYF